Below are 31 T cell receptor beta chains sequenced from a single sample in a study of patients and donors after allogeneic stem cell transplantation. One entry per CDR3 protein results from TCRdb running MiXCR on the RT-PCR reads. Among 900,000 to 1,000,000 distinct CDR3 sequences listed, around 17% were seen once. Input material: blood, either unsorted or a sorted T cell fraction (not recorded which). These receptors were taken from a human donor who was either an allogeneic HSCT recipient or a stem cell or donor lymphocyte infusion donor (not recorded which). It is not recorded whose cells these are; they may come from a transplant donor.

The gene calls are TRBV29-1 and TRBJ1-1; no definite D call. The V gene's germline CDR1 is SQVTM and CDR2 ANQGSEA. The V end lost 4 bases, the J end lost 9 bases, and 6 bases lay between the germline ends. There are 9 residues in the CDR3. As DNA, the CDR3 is TGCAGCGTTGGGACTCAAGCTTTCTTT. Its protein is CSVGTQAFF.

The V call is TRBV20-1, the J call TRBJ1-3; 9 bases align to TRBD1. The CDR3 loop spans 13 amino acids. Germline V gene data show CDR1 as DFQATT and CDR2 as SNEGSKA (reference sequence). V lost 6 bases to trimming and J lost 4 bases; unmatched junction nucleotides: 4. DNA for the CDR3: TGCAGTGCCGCTGGACAGGGGGGAAACACCATATATTTT. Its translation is CSAAGQGGNTIYF.

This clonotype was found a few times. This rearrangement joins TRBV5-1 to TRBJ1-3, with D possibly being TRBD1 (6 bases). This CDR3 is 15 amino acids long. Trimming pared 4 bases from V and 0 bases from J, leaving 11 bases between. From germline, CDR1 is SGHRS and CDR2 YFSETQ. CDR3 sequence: CASSHTGSSGNTIYF. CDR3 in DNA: TGCGCCAGCAGCCACACAGGGAGCTCTGGAAACACCATATATTTT.

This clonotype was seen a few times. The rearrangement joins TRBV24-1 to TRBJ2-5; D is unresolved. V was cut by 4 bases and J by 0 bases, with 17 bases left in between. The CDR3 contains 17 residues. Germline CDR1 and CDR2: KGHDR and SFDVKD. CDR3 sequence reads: CATSEFVGPRYQETQYF. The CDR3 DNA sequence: TGTGCCACCAGTGAGTTTGTAGGACCCAGGTACCAAGAGACCCAGTACTTC.

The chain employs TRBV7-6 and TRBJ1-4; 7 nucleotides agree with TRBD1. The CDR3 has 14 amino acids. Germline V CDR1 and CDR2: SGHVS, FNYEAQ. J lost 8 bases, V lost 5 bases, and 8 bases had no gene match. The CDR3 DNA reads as TGTGCCAGCAGCGAGACAGGGAAGCGGGAAAAACTGTTTTTT. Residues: CASSETGKREKLFF. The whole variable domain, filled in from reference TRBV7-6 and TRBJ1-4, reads GAGVSQSPRYKVTKRGQDVALRCDPISGHVSLYWYRQALGQGPEFLTYFNYEAQQDKSGLPNDRFSAERPEGSISTLTIQRTEQRDSAMYRCASSETGKREKLFFGSGTQLSVL.

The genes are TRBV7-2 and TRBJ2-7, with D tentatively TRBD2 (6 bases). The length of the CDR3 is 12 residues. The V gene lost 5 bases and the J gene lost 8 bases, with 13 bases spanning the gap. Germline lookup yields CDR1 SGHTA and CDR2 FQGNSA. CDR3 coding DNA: TGTGCCAGCAGCATTAGCACTAGCCAGCAGTACTTC. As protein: CASSISTSQQYF.

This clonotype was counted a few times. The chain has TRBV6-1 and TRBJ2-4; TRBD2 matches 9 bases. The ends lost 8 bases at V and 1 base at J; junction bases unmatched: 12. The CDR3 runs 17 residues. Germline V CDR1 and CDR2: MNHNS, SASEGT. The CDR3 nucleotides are TGTGCCAGCGGGGCGAGTTCTCTAGCGGGGGCCAAAAACATTCAGTACTTC. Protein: CASGASSLAGAKNIQYF.

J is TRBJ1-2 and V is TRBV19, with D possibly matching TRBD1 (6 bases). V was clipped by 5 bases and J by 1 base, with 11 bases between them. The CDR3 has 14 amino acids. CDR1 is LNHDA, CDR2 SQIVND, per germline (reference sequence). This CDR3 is CASSDPGHNYGYTF. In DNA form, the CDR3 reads TGTGCCAGTAGTGATCCGGGACATAACTATGGCTACACCTTC.

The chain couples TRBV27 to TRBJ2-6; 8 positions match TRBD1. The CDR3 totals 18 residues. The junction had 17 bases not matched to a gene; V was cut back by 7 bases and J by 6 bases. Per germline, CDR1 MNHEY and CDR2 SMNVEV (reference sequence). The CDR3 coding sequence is TGTGCCAGCATTATACCCCACAGGGGGGATTTTGAGGCCAACGTCCTGACTTTC. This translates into CASIIPHRGDFEANVLTF.

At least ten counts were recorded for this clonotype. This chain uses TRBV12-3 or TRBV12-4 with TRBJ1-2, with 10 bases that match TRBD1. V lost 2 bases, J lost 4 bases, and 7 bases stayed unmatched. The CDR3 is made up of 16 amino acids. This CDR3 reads CASSLRAGTGVYGYTF. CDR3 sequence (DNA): TGTGCCAGCAGTTTACGGGCCGGGACAGGGGTCTATGGCTACACCTTC.

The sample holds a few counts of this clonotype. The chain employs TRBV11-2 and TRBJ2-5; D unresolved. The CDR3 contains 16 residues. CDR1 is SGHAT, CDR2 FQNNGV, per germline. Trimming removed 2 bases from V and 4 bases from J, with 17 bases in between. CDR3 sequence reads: CASSLFGLFVVETQYF. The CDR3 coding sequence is TGTGCCAGCAGCTTATTCGGGCTCTTTGTCGTAGAGACCCAGTACTTC.

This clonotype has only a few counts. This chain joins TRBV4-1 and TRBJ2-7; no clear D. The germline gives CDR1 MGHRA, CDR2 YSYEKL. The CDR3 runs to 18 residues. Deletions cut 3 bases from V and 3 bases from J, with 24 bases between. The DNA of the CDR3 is TGCGCCAGCAGCCAGCCCCGATTCTCGTCTGGGAAGTACTACGAGCAGTACTTC. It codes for CASSQPRFSSGKYYEQYF.

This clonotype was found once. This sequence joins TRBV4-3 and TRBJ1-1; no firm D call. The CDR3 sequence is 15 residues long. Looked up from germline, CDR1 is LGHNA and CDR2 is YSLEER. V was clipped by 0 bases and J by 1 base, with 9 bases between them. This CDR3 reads CASSQEPNTNTEAFF. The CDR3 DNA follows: TGCGCCAGCAGCCAAGAACCGAATACGAACACTGAAGCTTTCTTT.

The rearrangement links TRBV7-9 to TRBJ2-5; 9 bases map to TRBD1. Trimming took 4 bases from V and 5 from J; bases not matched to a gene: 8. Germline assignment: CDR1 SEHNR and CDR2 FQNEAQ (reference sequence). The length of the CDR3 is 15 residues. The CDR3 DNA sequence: TGTGCCAGCAGCTCACCGGGACAGGGAGGGGAGACCCAGTACTTC. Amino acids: CASSSPGQGGETQYF.

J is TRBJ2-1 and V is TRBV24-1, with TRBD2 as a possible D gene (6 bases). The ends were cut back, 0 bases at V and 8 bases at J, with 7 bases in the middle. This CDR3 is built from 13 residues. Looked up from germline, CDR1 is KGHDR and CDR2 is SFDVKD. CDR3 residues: CATSDLSGDEQFF. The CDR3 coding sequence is TGTGCCACCAGTGATTTGTCGGGAGATGAGCAGTTCTTC.

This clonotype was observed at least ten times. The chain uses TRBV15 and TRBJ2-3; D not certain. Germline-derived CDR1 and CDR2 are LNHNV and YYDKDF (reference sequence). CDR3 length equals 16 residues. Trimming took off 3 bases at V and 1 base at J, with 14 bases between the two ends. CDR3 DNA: TGTGCCACCAGCAGCCGAATTAAAACGGGCACAGATACGCAGTATTTT. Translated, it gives CATSSRIKTGTDTQYF.

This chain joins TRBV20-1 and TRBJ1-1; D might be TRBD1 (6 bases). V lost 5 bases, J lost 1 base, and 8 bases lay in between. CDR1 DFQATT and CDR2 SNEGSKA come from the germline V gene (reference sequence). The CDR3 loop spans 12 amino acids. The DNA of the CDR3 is TGCAGTGCTCCCAGGGGGAACACTGAAGCTTTCTTT. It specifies CSAPRGNTEAFF.

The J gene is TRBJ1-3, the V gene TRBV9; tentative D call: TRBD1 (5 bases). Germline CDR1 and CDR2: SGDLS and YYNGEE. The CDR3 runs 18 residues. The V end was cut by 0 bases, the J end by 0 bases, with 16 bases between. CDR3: CASSVAPGRGPSGNTIYF. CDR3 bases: TGTGCCAGCAGCGTAGCTCCGGGGAGGGGCCCCTCTGGAAACACCATATATTTT.

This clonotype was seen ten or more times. CDR3 sequence (DNA): TGCGCCAGCAGCTTGGCCTTGCGAGGGACTAACTATGGCTACACCTTC. Translated, it gives CASSLALRGTNYGYTF. The rearrangement joins TRBV5-1 to TRBJ1-2; D is ambiguous. The CDR3 consists of 16 residues. Germline CDR1 and CDR2: SGHRS and YFSETQ. Trimming left V 0 bases short and J 0 bases short, with 12 bases between.

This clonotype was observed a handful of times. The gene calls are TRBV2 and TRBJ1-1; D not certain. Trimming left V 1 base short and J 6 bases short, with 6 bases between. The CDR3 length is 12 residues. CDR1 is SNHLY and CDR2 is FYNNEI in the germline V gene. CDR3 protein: CASSEVRPEAFF. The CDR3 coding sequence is TGTGCCAGCAGTGAAGTCCGTCCTGAAGCTTTCTTT.

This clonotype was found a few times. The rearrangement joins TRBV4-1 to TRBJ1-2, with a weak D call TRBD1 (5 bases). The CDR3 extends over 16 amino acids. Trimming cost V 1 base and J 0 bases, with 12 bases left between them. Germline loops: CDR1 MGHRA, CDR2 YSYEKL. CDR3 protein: CASSQVGEGSNYGYTF. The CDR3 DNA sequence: TGCGCCAGCAGCCAAGTGGGGGAGGGCTCTAACTATGGCTACACCTTC.

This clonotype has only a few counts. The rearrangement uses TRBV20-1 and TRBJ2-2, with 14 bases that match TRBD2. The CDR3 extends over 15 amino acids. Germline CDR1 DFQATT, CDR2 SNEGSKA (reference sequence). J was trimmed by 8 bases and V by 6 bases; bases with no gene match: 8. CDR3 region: CSAREGTSGRGELFF. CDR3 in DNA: TGCAGTGCCCGAGAGGGGACTAGCGGGAGAGGGGAGCTGTTTTTT.

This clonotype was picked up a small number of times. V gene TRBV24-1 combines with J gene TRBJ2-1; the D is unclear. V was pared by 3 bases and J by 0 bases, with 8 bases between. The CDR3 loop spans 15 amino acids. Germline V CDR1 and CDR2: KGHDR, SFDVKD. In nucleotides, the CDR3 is TGTGCCACCAGTGATGACGCGAGCTCCTACAATGAGCAGTTCTTC. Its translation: CATSDDASSYNEQFF.

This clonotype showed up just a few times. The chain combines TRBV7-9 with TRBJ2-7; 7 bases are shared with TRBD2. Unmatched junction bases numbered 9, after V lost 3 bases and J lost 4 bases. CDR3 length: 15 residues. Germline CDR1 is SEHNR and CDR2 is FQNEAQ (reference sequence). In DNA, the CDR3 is TGTGCCAGCAGCTTGGTCTCTAGCGGTCGGTACGAGCAGTACTTC. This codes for CASSLVSSGRYEQYF.

The CDR3 is CASSSQPGQGAHNEQFF. The CDR3 DNA reads as TGCGCCAGCAGCTCACAACCGGGACAGGGCGCCCACAATGAGCAGTTCTTC. The chain uses TRBV5-1 and TRBJ2-1; 9 bases line up with TRBD1. The junction had 12 bases not matched to a gene; V was cut back by 3 bases and J by 5 bases. CDR3 length equals 17 residues. Germline values: CDR1 SGHRS, CDR2 YFSETQ.

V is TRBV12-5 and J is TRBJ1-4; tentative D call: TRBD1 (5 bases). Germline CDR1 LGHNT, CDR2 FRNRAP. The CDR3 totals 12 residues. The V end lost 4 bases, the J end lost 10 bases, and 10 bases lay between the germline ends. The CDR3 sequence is CASGSPGGKLFF. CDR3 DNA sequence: TGTGCTAGTGGTTCTCCTGGGGGAAAACTGTTTTTT.

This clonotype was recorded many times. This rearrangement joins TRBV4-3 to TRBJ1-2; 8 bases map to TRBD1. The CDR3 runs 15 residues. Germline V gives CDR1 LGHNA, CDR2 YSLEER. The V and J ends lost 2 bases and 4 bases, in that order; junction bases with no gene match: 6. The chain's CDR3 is CASSQRDRSFYGYTF. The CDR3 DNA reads TGCGCCAGCAGCCAAAGGGACAGGTCTTTCTATGGCTACACCTTC.

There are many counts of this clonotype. CDR3 DNA sequence: TGTGCCAGCAGCCATCCGCTAGCGGGGGGAAATGAGCAGTTCTTC. Residues: CASSHPLAGGNEQFF. The V and J genes are TRBV9 and TRBJ2-1, with 11 bases lining up with TRBD2. The CDR3 has 15 residues. Germline V CDR1 and CDR2: SGDLS, YYNGEE. The V gene end was trimmed by 4 bases and the J gene end by 7 bases; junction bases not matched to a gene: 7.

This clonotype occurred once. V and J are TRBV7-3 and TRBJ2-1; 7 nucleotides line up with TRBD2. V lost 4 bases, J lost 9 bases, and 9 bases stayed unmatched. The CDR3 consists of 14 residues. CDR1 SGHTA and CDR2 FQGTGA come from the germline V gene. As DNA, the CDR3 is TGTGCCAGCAGCTCGCCAAGGACTAGTTCTGAGCAGTTCTTC. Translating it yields CASSSPRTSSEQFF.

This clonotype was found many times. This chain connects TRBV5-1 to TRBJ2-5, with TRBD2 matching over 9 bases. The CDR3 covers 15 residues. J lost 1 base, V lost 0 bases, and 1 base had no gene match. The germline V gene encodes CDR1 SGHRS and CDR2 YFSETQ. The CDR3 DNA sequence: TGCGCCAGCAGCTTGGGACTAGCGGTCCAAGAGACCCAGTACTTC. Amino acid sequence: CASSLGLAVQETQYF.

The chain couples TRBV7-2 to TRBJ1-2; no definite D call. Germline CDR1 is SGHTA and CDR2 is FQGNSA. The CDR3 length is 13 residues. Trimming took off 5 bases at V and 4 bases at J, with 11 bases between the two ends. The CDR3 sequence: CASSPGVGYGYTF. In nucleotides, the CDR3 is TGTGCCAGCAGCCCCGGCGTGGGCTATGGCTACACCTTC. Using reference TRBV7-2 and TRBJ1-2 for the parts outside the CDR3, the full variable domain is GAGVSQSPSNKVTEKGKDVELRCDPISGHTALYWYRQSLGQGLEFLIYFQGNSAPDKSGLPSDRFSAERTGGSVSTLTIQRTQQEDSAVYLCASSPGVGYGYTFGSGTRLTVV.